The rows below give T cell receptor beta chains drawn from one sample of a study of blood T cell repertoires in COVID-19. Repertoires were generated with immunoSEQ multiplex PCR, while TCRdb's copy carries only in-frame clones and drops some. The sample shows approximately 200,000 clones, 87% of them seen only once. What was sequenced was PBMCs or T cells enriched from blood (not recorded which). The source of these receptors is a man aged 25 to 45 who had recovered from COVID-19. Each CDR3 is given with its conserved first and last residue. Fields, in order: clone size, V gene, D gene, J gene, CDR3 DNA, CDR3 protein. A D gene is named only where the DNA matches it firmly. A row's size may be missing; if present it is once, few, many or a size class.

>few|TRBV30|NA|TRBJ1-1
TGTGCCTGGAGTCGAGTATCCGTCGAAGCTTTCTTT
CAWSRVSVEAFF
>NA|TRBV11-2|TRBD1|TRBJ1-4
TGTGCCAGCAGCTTAGGGGGGACAGGGTTTGAAAAACTGTTTTTT
CASSLGGTGFEKLFF
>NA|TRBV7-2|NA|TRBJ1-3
TGTGCCAGCAGCCCCATCCCAGGACGGAGGAGTGAGAGAAACACCATATATTTT
CASSPIPGRRSERNTIYF
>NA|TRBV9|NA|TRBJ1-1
TGTGCCAGCAGCGTAGCTCCGAACACTGAAGCTTTCTTT
CASSVAPNTEAFF
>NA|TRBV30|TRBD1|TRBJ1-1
TGTGCCTATATTAGAACAGGGGGCACTGAAGCTTTCTTT
CAYIRTGGTEAFF
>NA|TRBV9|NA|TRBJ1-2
TGTGCCAGCAGCCTCGAGCAGTGGGGCAGTGAAGGCTACACCTTC
CASSLEQWGSEGYTF
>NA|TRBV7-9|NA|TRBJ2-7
TGTGCCAGCAGCTTAGACGAAGGGGCAGCCTACGAGCAGTACTTC
CASSLDEGAAYEQYF
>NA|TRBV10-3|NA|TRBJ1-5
TGTGCCATCAGTGATAGCAAGAGCAATCAGCCCCAGCATTTT
CAISDSKSNQPQHF
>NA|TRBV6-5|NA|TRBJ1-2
TGTGCCAGCAAGGGTCCTGGTCGGGGTGACTATGGCTACACCTTC
CASKGPGRGDYGYTF
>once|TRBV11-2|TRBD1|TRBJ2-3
TGTGCCAGCAGCTTCCGGGACAGGTTCACAGATACGCAGTATTTT
CASSFRDRFTDTQYF
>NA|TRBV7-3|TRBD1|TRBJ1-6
TGTGCCAGCAGCTTCACGACAGGGCCTAATTCACCCCTCCACTTT
CASSFTTGPNSPLHF
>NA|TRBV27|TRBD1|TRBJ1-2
TGTGCCAGCAGTTTAGGGACAGGGAGCGGCTACACCTTC
CASSLGTGSGYTF
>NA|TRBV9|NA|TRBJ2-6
TGTGCCAGCAGCGTAGCTTTCCGGTCTGGGGCCAACGTCCTGACTTTC
CASSVAFRSGANVLTF
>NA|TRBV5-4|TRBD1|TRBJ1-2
TGTGCTGCTTCGCACCGGGACAGGGGTTATGGCTACACCTTC
CAASHRDRGYGYTF
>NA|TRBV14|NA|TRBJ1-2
TGTGCCAGCAGCCAAGTCGTGGGGCAAGGCTACACCTTC
CASSQVVGQGYTF
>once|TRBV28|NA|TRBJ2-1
TGTGCCAGCAGTTCCTCCCGGCAGGGGATTTACAATGAGCAGTTCTTC
CASSSSRQGIYNEQFF
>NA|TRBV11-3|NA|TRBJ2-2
TGTGCCAGCAGCTCCTCCGGTGCCAACGCCGGGGAGCTGTTTTTT
CASSSSGANAGELFF
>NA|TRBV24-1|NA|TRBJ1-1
TGTGCCACCAGGGCTTTACCTCCAAACACTGAAGCTTTCTTT
CATRALPPNTEAFF
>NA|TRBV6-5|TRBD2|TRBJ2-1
TGTGCCAGCAGTTACTCGACTAGCGGTCTTAGTGAGCAGTTCTTC
CASSYSTSGLSEQFF
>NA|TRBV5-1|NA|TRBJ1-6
TGCGCCAGCAGGCGAGAGAATTCACCCCTCCACTTT
CASRRENSPLHF
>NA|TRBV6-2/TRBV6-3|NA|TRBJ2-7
TGTGCCAGCAGTTACTATCTGGCAGATACCTACGAGCAGTACTTC
CASSYYLADTYEQYF
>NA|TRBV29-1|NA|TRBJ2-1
TGCAGCGTGGGGCGGGGTGGGAATGAGCAGTTCTTC
CSVGRGGNEQFF